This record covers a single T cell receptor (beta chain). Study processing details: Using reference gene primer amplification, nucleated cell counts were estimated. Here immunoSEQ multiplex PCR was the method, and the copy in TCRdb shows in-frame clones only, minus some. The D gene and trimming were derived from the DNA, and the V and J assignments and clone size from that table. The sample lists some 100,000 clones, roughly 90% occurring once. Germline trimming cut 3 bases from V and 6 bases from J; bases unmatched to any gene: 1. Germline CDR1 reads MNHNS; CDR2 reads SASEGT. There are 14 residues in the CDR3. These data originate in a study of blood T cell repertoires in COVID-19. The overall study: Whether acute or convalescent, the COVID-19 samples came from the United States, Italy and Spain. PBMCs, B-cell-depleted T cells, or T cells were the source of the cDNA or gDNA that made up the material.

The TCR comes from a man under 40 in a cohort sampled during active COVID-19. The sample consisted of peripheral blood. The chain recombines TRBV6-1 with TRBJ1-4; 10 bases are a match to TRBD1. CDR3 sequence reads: CASSDGTGDEKLFF. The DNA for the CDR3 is TGTGCCAGCAGTGACGGGACAGGGGATGAAAAACTGTTTTTT.